This TCR beta chain was recorded in a study of response to subunit inactivated influenza vaccine. Study outcomes and limitations: The authors suggested that every seasonal influenza vaccination recruits few new T cells.

With V trimmed by 5 bases and J by 5 bases, 10 bases remained unmatched. The germline V gene encodes CDR1 LGHNA and CDR2 YNFKEQ. This CDR3 region has 17 residues. TCRdb re-called the RT-PCR reads through MiXCR, storing one row per CDR3 protein. This sample has more than 500,000 distinct CDR3 sequences, with over 9% found just once. This clonotype was counted between two and nine times. Its antigen is not known. The sample also formed part of further work on T cells expressing NK-cell markers. That publication notes: The TCR beta cDNA came from 5'RACE template switching with UMIs. Sorting was limited to alpha-beta TCR-expressing T cells with an anti-gamma-delta TCR antibody in several experiments. Dominant NKG2C+ clonotypes in roughly six donors made up about 1.0-8% of CD8+ T cells. For a few donors, these clonotypes were likewise the leading ones in the CD3+CD56-NKG2C+ fraction.

The chain uses TRBV4-2 and TRBJ2-5; TRBD2 aligns across 14 bases. The starting material was PBMCs from blood, obtained on the day of vaccination. This TCR derives from a man between 50 and 59 years old who received an inactivated influenza vaccine. CDR3 bases: TGTGCCAGCAGCTCCCCGACTAGCGGGGGGGCAGTGGAGACCCAGTACTTC. Translating it yields CASSSPTSGGAVETQYF.